This TCR beta chain was documented in a study of shared clonotypes between healthy human individuals. Study results and limitations: A few donors held about 5% of naive CD4 clonotypes in common. Only blood was sampled; tissue repertoires likely differ.

Notes on this clone: The antigen is not known.

All donors were Caucasian adults living in Nashville, Tennessee. This CDR3 spans 15 amino acids. The germline gives CDR1 MDHEN, CDR2 SYDVKM. V dropped 8 bases and J dropped 0; count of bases not matched to a gene: 10. The protocol was immunoSEQ multiplex PCR, while the TCRdb copy is restricted to in-frame clones and leaves out a portion. The table lists 500,000 or so clones, about 96% of them singletons. The TCR originated in a woman younger than 45 in good health. The chain is built from TRBV28 and TRBJ2-7; 7 bases map to TRBD2. Sequenced: naive CD4+ T cells sorted from blood. Described subset: CD45RA+ positively selected. The chain's CDR3 is CASSGNRDYSYEQYF. CDR3 nucleotides: TGTGCCAGCTCGGGGAACCGGGACTACTCCTACGAGCAGTACTTC.